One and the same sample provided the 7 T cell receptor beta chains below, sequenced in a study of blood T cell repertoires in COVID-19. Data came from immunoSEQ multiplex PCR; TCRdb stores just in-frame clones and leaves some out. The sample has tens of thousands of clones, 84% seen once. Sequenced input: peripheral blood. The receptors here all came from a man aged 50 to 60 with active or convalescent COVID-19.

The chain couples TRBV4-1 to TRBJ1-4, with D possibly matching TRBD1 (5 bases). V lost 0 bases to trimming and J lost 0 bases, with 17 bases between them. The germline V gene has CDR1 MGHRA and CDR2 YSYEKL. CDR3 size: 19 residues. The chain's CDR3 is CASSQESVRGFATNEKLFF. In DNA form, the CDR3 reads TGCGCCAGCAGCCAAGAATCGGTGCGGGGGTTTGCAACTAATGAAAAACTGTTTTTT.

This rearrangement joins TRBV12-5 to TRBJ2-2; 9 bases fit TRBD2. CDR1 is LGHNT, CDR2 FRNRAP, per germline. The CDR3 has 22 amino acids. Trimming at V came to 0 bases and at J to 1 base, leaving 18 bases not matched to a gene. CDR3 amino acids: CASGLVLSMFDSGGKNTGELFF. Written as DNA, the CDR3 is TGTGCTAGTGGTTTGGTACTCTCCATGTTCGACAGCGGGGGGAAGAACACCGGGGAGCTGTTTTTT.

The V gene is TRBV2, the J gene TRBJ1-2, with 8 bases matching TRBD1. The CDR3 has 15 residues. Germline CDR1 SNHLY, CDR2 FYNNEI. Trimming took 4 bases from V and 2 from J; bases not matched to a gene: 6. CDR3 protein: CASSAGQGENYGYTF. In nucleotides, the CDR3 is TGTGCCAGCAGTGCAGGACAGGGAGAGAACTATGGCTACACCTTC.

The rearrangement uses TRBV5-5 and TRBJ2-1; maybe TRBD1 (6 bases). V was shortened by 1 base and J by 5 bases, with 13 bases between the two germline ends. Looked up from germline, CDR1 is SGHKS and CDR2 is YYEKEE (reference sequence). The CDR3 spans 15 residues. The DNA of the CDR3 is TGTGCCAGCAGCTTGCTTAGGACAGATAACAATGAGCAGTTCTTC. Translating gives CASSLLRTDNNEQFF.

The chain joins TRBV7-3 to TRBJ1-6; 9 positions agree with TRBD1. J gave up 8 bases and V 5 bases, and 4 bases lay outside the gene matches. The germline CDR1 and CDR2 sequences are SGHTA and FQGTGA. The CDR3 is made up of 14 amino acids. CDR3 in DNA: TGTGCCAGCAGCCCGGGACAGGGTGATTCACCCCTCCACTTT. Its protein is CASSPGQGDSPLHF.

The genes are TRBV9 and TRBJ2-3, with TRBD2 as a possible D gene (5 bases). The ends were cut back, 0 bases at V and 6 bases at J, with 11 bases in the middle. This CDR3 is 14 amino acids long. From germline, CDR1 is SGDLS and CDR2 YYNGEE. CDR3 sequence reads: CASSVERGTDTQYF. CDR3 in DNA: TGTGCCAGCAGCGTAGAACGGGGTACGGATACGCAGTATTTT. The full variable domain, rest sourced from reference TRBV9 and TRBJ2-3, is DSGVTQTPKHLITATGQRVTLRCSPRSGDLSVYWYQQSLDQGLQFLIQYYNGEERAKGNILERFSAQQFPDLHSELNLSSLELGDSALYFCASSVERGTDTQYFGPGTRLTVL.

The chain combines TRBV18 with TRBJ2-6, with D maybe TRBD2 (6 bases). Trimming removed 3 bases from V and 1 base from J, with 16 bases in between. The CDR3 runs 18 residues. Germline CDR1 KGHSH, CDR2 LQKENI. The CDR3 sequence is CASSPGGFSPSGANVLTF. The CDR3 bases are TGTGCCAGCTCACCGGGAGGCTTCAGCCCATCTGGGGCCAACGTCCTGACTTTC.